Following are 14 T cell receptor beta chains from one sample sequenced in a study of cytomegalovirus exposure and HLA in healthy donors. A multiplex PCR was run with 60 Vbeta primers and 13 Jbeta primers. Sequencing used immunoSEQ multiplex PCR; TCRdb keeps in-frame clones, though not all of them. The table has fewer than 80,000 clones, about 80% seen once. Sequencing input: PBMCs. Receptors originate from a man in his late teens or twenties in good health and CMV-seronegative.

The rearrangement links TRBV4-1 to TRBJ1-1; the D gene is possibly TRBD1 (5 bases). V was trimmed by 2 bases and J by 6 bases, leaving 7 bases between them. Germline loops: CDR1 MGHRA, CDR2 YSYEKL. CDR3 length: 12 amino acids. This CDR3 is CASSQIGAEAFF. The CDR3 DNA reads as TGCGCCAGCAGCCAAATAGGGGCTGAAGCTTTCTTT.

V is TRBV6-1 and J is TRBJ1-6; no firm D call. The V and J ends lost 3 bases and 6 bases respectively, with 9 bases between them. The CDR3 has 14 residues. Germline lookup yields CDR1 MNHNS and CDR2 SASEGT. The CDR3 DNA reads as TGTGCCAGCAGTGAGCGGCAAGGTAATTCACCCCTCCACTTT. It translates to CASSERQGNSPLHF.

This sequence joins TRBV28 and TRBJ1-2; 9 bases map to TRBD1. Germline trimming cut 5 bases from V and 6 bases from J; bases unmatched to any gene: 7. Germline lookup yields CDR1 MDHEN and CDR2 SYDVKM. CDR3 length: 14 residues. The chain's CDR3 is CASSRDREIDGYTF. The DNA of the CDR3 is TGTGCCAGCAGTCGGGACAGGGAAATTGATGGCTACACCTTC.

The CDR3 nucleotides read TGCGCCAGCAGTGAACGGTATAATTCACCCCTCCACTTT. It specifies CASSERYNSPLHF. This chain uses TRBV10-1 with TRBJ1-6; D is uncertain. Germline CDR1 WNHNN, CDR2 SYGVQD (reference sequence). The CDR3 consists of 13 residues. The germline V and J ends were trimmed by 3 bases and 4 bases, with 4 bases remaining between them.

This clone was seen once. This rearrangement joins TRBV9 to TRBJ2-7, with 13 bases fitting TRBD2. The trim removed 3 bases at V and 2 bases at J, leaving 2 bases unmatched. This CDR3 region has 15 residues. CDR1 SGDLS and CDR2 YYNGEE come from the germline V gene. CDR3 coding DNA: TGTGCCAGCAGCGCAACTAGCGGGGGGGCCTACGAGCAGTACTTC. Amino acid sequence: CASSATSGGAYEQYF.

The CDR3 spells CASSEAGLADNEQFF. The CDR3 DNA sequence: TGTGCCAGCAGTGAAGCGGGACTAGCGGACAATGAGCAGTTCTTC. J is TRBJ2-1 and V is TRBV6-1, with TRBD2 matching 11 bases. Germline CDR1 MNHNS, CDR2 SASEGT. There are 15 residues in the CDR3. The trim removed 0 bases at V and 5 bases at J, leaving 0 bases unmatched.

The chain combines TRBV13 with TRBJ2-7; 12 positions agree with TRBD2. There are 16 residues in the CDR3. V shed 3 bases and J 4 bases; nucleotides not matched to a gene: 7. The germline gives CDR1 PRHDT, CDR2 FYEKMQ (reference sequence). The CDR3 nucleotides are TGTGCCAGCAGCTTGGGTACTAGCGGGGGGACTTACGAGCAGTACGTC. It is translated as CASSLGTSGGTYEQYV.

CDR3 sequence (DNA): TGTGCCAGCAGTCCGGGGCGACAGGGCGGAGAGACCCAGTACTTC. It is translated as CASSPGRQGGETQYF. The chain uses TRBV25-1 and TRBJ2-5, with 7 bases matching TRBD1. Losses at the gene ends were 5 bases for V and 4 bases for J; bases not matched to a gene: 10. The CDR3 has 15 amino acids. Germline CDR1 reads MGHDK; CDR2 reads SYGVNS.

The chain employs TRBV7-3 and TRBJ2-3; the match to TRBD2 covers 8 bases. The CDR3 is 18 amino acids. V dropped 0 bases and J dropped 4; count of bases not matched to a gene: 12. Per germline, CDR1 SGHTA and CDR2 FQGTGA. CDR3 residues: CASSLTGPRGGRADTQYF. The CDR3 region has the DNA TGTGCCAGCAGCTTAACGGGGCCACGGGGGGGCCGGGCAGATACGCAGTATTTT.

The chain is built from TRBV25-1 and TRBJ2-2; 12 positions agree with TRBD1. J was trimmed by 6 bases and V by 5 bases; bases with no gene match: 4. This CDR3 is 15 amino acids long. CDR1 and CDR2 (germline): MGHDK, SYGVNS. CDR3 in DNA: TGTGCCAGCAGTTGGGACAGGGGGCGCCCCGGGGAGCTGTTTTTT. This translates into CASSWDRGRPGELFF.

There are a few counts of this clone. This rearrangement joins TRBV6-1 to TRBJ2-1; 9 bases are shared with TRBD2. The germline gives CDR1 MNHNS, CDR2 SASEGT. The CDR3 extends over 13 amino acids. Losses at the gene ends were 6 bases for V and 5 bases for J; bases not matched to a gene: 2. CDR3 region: CASRLAGDNEQFF. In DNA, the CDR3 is TGTGCCAGCAGGTTAGCGGGGGACAATGAGCAGTTCTTC.

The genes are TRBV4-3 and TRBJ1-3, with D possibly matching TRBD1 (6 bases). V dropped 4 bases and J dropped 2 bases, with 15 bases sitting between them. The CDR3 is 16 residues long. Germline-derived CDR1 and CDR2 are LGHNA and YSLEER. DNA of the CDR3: TGCGCCAGCAGCCTCAAACACACAGGGACTGGAAACACCATATATTTT. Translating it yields CASSLKHTGTGNTIYF.

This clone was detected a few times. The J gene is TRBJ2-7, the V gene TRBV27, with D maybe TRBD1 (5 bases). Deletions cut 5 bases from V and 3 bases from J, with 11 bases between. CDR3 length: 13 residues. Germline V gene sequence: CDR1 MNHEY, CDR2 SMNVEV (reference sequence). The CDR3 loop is CASSDSNLYEQYF. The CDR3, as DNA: TGTGCCAGCAGTGACAGTAACCTCTACGAGCAGTACTTC.

CDR3 coding DNA: TGTGCCAGCAGCCAAGATCTCCAAGGGAGCGACTATGGCTACACCTTC. It translates to CASSQDLQGSDYGYTF. The J gene is TRBJ1-2, the V gene TRBV14, with D unclear. Germline V CDR1 and CDR2: SGHDN, FVKESK. The V end was cut by 0 bases, the J end by 3 bases, with 14 bases between. The CDR3 sequence is 16 residues long.